This T cell receptor (beta chain) was retrieved from a study of T-cell memory formation after mild COVID-19. Study background: TCR clustering was largely donor specific.

TCRdb recomputed calls from the 5' RACE reads with MiXCR, one row per CDR3 protein. The sample has roughly 450,000 distinct CDR3 sequences; more than 15% are singletons. Findings and caveats of the study: Chiefly within CM and EM were the contracting CD4+ clones; CD8+ ones were within EMRA. From day 15 to 85, contracting clones were balanced between CD4 and CD8, whereas later expanders leaned toward CD4+.

This clonotype was found a few times. What it recognizes is unknown. V was trimmed by 1 base and J by 11 bases, leaving 10 bases between them. Germline CDR1 MGHRA, CDR2 YSYEKL. The CDR3 totals 12 residues. Sequencing used PBMCs or a T cell subset sorted from them (not recorded which). The TCR comes from a man between 18 and 29 years old who had mild COVID-19 (a few samples of this study predate the infection). Cell type and time point are not known. This chain connects TRBV4-1 to TRBJ2-3; the D is unclear. CDR3 coding DNA: TGCGCCAGCAGCCAAGGGATAGGCTTGCAGTATTTT. Amino acids: CASSQGIGLQYF.